The 16 T cell receptor beta chains below all came from one sample that was sequenced in a study of vaccination and CD4 T cells after COVID-19. Researchers used the Oncomine TCR Beta short-read assay to sequence DNA from cultured CD4+ T cells. Each CDR3 protein is one row after TCRdb ran MiXCR on the PCR reads. The sample has 9,500 to 15,000 distinct CDR3 sequences, under 40% seen once. The treatment here: roughly 10-day PBMC culture with coronavirus spike peptide pools or control peptides (ViraFEST assay). For these TCRs, the target antigens are not known. Sequenced sample: cultured CD4+ T cells from blood. The receptors were gathered from a human donor with COVID-19.

This clonotype appeared a few times. This chain connects TRBV15 to TRBJ2-7; TRBD1 matches at 7 bases. Trimming took 4 bases from V and 6 from J; bases not matched to a gene: 6. The length of the CDR3 is 13 residues. Looked up from germline, CDR1 is LNHNV and CDR2 is YYDKDF (reference sequence). The CDR3, as DNA: TGTGCCACCAGCATAAAACAGGGGTTCGAGCAGTACTTC. Translation gives CATSIKQGFEQYF.

The sample holds a few counts of this clonotype. This chain connects TRBV18 to TRBJ2-7; 10 bases map to TRBD2. CDR1 is KGHSH, CDR2 LQKENI, per germline. V was pared by 5 bases and J by 0 bases, with 4 bases of the junction left unmatched. This CDR3 region has 15 residues. CDR3 sequence: CASSSLAGASYEQYF. The CDR3 bases are TGTGCCAGCTCATCCCTAGCGGGAGCCTCCTACGAGCAGTACTTC. The variable domain in full, completed from reference TRBV18 and TRBJ2-7, reads NAGVMQNPRHLVRRRGQEARLRCSPMKGHSHVYWYRQLPEEGLKFMVYLQKENIIDESGMPKERFSAEFPKEGPSILRIQQVVRGDSAAYFCASSSLAGASYEQYFGPGTRLTVT.

This clonotype was seen only a few times. The chain employs TRBV4-2 and TRBJ1-2; D is uncertain. The V end was cut by 0 bases, the J end by 6 bases, with 17 bases between. The V gene's germline CDR1 is LGHNA and CDR2 YNFKEQ. The CDR3 consists of 16 residues. CDR3 sequence: CASSQDGASTTHGYTF. The CDR3 nucleotides are TGTGCCAGCAGCCAAGACGGTGCCAGTACTACCCATGGCTACACCTTC.

V gene TRBV5-1 combines with J gene TRBJ2-2; D is perhaps TRBD1 or TRBD2 (6 bases each). Germline CDR1 SGHRS, CDR2 YFSETQ. The V end was cut by 7 bases, the J end by 8 bases, with 15 bases between. This CDR3 spans 13 amino acids. The CDR3 bases are TGCGCCAGCTCACCGGGGGCAGCTGGGGAGCTGTTTTTT. Translating gives CASSPGAAGELFF. Filled out from reference TRBV5-1 and TRBJ2-2, the complete variable domain reads KAGVTQTPRYLIKTRGQQVTLSCSPISGHRSVSWYQQTPGQGLQFLFEYFSETQRNKGNFPGRFSGRQFSNSRSEMNVSTLELGDSALYLCASSPGAAGELFFGEGSRLTVL.

The J gene is TRBJ2-7, the V gene TRBV4-3; the D is unclear. Germline CDR1 and CDR2: LGHNA and YSLEER. Trimming left V 0 bases short and J 4 bases short, with 16 bases between. The length of the CDR3 is 16 residues. The CDR3 loop is CASSQDHGPKGYEQYF. CDR3 nucleotides: TGCGCCAGCAGCCAAGATCATGGCCCGAAAGGGTACGAGCAGTACTTC.

The chain is built from TRBV27 and TRBJ1-5; tentative D call: TRBD1 (5 bases). Trimming left V 5 bases short and J 1 base short, with 18 bases between. Per germline, CDR1 MNHEY and CDR2 SMNVEV (reference sequence). The CDR3 runs 17 residues. CDR3 loop: CASSPMGVPSSNQPQHF. DNA for the CDR3: TGTGCCAGCAGTCCGATGGGGGTCCCAAGCAGCAATCAGCCCCAGCATTTT.

A few counts support this clonotype. The CDR3 protein is CASSLYQNNYGYTF. DNA for the CDR3: TGTGCCAGCAGTTTATATCAGAACAACTATGGCTACACCTTC. This chain connects TRBV27 to TRBJ1-2; D gene uncertain. CDR3 size: 14 residues. Germline assignment: CDR1 MNHEY and CDR2 SMNVEV (reference sequence). The V and J ends lost 1 base and 2 bases respectively, with 8 bases between them.

Comments on this clonotype: A clone one base away is much larger, so this may be a read error. V is TRBV15 and J is TRBJ1-5; D remains unclear. Germline V gene lookup returns CDR1 LNHNV and CDR2 YYDKDF (reference sequence). CDR3 length equals 15 residues. In nucleotides, the CDR3 is TGTGCCACCAACAGACCCGAGAGGGTGGATCGGCCCCAGCATTTT. Its translation: CATNRPERVDRPQHF.

This chain links TRBV19 with TRBJ2-2, with D tentatively TRBD2 (5 bases). Deletions cut 7 bases from V and 4 bases from J, with 7 bases between. The CDR3 covers 12 residues. CDR1 and CDR2 from the germline V gene are LNHDA and SQIVND (reference sequence). CDR3 DNA: TGTGCCAGTATCGCGGGCACCGGGGAGCTGTTTTTT. Its translation is CASIAGTGELFF.

This clonotype was seen only once. V usage is TRBV19 and J usage is TRBJ2-1; possibly TRBD1 or TRBD2 for D (5 bases each). Trimming cost V 5 bases and J 6 bases, with 11 bases left between them. CDR3 length: 13 residues. The germline CDR1 and CDR2 sequences are LNHDA and SQIVND (reference sequence). CDR3 amino acids: CASSLRGVNEQFF. The CDR3 bases are TGTGCCAGTAGTTTACGAGGGGTCAATGAGCAGTTCTTC.

This clonotype was seen a few times. The V and J genes are TRBV11-3 and TRBJ2-5, with 7 bases fitting TRBD2. Germline loops: CDR1 SGHNT, CDR2 YENEEA. Trimming at V came to 4 bases and at J to 2 bases, leaving 7 bases not matched to a gene. The CDR3 covers 15 residues. The CDR3 here is CASSSGGSSQETQYF. CDR3 bases: TGTGCCAGCAGCTCGGGGGGTTCCTCACAAGAGACCCAGTACTTC.

This clonotype turned up a few times. This rearrangement joins TRBV7-8 to TRBJ2-2; D is undetermined. Deletions cut 5 bases from V and 0 bases from J, with 22 bases between. The CDR3 is 19 residues long. Germline V gene sequence: CDR1 SGHVS, CDR2 FQNEAQ. CDR3 residues: CASSLGLVRISSNTGELFF. For the CDR3, the DNA is TGTGCCAGCAGCCTAGGTCTGGTCAGGATCTCTTCGAACACCGGGGAGCTGTTTTTT.

The genes are TRBV10-3 and TRBJ2-7; D is uncertain. Trimming left V 1 base short and J 2 bases short, with 12 bases between. The CDR3 covers 15 residues. CDR1 is ENHRY and CDR2 is SYGVKD in the germline V gene. In DNA, the CDR3 is TGTGCCATCAGTGAGTTTTTTTCAACTACCTACGAGCAGTACTTC. This translates into CAISEFFSTTYEQYF.

The chain has TRBV7-9 and TRBJ1-2; D gene unclear. The length of the CDR3 is 12 residues. Trimming shortened V by 8 bases and J by 4 bases, and 11 bases separated the two germline ends. Germline CDR1 reads SEHNR; CDR2 reads FQNEAQ (reference sequence). The CDR3 is CASDSGGYGYTF. The CDR3, as DNA: TGTGCCAGCGACTCCGGAGGCTATGGCTACACCTTC.

Comments on this clonotype: One junction end does not reproduce the germline sequence, and a read error may be involved. This chain uses TRBV11-3 with TRBJ2-2; D may be TRBD1 or TRBD2 (5 bases each). Looked up from germline, CDR1 is SGHNT and CDR2 is YENEEA. The CDR3 totals 17 residues. Here the CDR3 reads CASSAQTGASGTGEPFF. The CDR3, as DNA: TGTGCCAGCAGCGCCCAGACCGGGGCCTCGGGGACCGGGGAGCCGTTTTTT.

This clonotype was observed a few times. The V and J genes are TRBV29-1 and TRBJ2-5; 7 positions agree with TRBD1. Germline lookup yields CDR1 SQVTM and CDR2 ANQGSEA. The CDR3 covers 12 residues. The V segment lost 7 bases and the J segment 3 bases; nucleotides outside the gene matches: 5. The CDR3 DNA is TGCAGCGGCCGGACAGGTGAAGAGACCCAGTACTTC. Protein product: CSGRTGEETQYF.